Below, one TCR beta chain is given with its context. What it binds is not known. The data are from a study of T cell responses to AZD1222 COVID-19 vaccine. Study-wide context: Second-dose recipients at about 4 or about 12 weeks were treated as one pooled group.

Study-wide results and limits: White British donors predominated, females outnumbered males, and clonal diversity was possibly underestimated. Of spike-specific TCRs, nearly half reportedly target regions left unmutated in variants. The repertoires were collected only after the peak T cell response.

Assay: immunoSEQ multiplex PCR; the TCRdb copy retains only in-frame clones and omits some. The top ten hold about 15% of the sample, which has 50,000 to 60,000 clones, over 75% seen once. This CDR3 region has 13 residues. From germline, CDR1 is MNHEY and CDR2 SMNVEV (reference sequence). The ends were cut back, 7 bases at V and 4 bases at J, with 8 bases in the middle. This receptor was identified in an adult in good health. Here the sequenced sample was peripheral blood, taken on day 0 of AZD1222 vaccination. V gene TRBV27 combines with J gene TRBJ1-6; D call uncertain. CDR3 region: CASTSLYNSPLHF. The CDR3 bases are TGTGCCAGCACCAGCCTTTATAATTCACCCCTCCACTTT.